This TCR beta chain stems from a study of T cells in Graves' hyperthyroidism and ophthalmopathy. This clonotype was detected only a few times. RNA transcripts were the template for amplifying TCR beta CDR3 regions. A first-round RT-PCR of the TCR CDR3 used the HTBI primer set. TCRdb re-derived calls from the multiplex PCR reads in MiXCR, one entry per CDR3 protein. Found here are a few hundred thousand distinct CDR3 sequences, 15% to 20% of them singletons; the top ten hold 15% to 18%. The sequence was collected from a woman aged 40-49 years with Graves' ophthalmopathy. Sequences were obtained from blood.

Here the CDR3 reads CAWRDRYTEAFF. As DNA, the CDR3 is TGTGCCTGGAGGGACAGGTACACTGAAGCTTTCTTT. The genes are TRBV30 and TRBJ1-1; the match to TRBD1 covers 7 bases. CDR3 length: 12 residues. The V segment lost 3 bases and the J segment 3 bases; nucleotides outside the gene matches: 1. Per germline, CDR1 GTSNPN and CDR2 SVGIG (reference sequence).